This T cell receptor (beta chain) was captured in a study of CD4 T cells in relation to SARS-CoV-2 and coronaviruses. Overall study context: PBMCs were cultured with antigen for roughly nine days before TCR beta sequencing. Negative control cultures got HIV-1 Nef peptides or no peptide. Study results and limitations: Compared with monoreactive clones, crossreactive clones showed significantly weaker SARS-CoV-2 expansion.

CD4+ T cells from unexposed donors were obtained before the COVID-19 pandemic (2011-2018). The cells were cultured for less than twelve days before CD4+ T cells were isolated. Sequencing was performed with immunoSEQ multiplex PCR; in TCRdb, only in-frame clones are kept and a portion is missing. The data show roughly 15,000 clones, approximately 80% seen once. On this clone itself: What it recognizes is unknown.

Germline assignment: CDR1 SEHNR and CDR2 FQNEAQ (reference sequence). After removal of 5 bases from V and 2 bases from J, the junction contained 5 bases not matched to a gene. The CDR3 spans 15 residues. The J gene is TRBJ1-2, the V gene TRBV7-9; 10 bases match TRBD1. The sample taken for sequencing was CD4+ T cells from PBMCs, cultured in vitro. The TCR was taken from a human donor in good health. The CDR3 sequence: CASSQGQGLNYGYTF. The CDR3 DNA sequence: TGTGCCAGCAGCCAGGGACAGGGGCTAAACTATGGCTACACCTTC.